This record looks at one T cell receptor (beta chain) sequence and its context. This clonotype was seen ten or more times. The antigen it binds to is not known. No much larger clone is present one base from it, and per-base qualities are unavailable. Trimming removed 6 bases from V and 5 bases from J, leaving 14 bases between the germline ends. Looking up the germline V gene (reference sequence) yields CDR1 MNHNY and CDR2 SVGAGI. The CDR3 numbers 14 residues from cysteine through phenylalanine. Left in the record is the CDR3 DNA by itself, 42 bases read in frame from the first base. Library preparation was by 5' RACE. TCRdb records Illumina HiSeq 2000 as the sequencer. Template switching added a universal primer binding site, and the final cDNA carried a unique molecular identifier that allowed TCR cDNA molecules to be counted accurately. First-strand cDNA for TCR alpha and beta chains was synthesized from specific primers in the conserved constant-segment region. To control for contamination, every cDNA library carried two barcodes: a SMART-Mk sample barcode plus Illumina barcodes. Two successive PCR steps introduced TruSeq adapter sequences along with Illumina sample barcodes. The Illumina HiSeq platform was used with custom primers to sequence TCR alpha and beta cDNA libraries. The authors' analysis ran thus. Raw reads were processed with MiGEC to extract unique molecular identifiers, and MiXCR was used to determine CDR3 positions. Recombination models were inferred per individual with the repgenHMM and IGoR tools using an EM algorithm. The tcR package in R was used for shared clonotype analysis, with sharing normalized by the product of cloneset sizes. Out-of-frame nonproductive sequences were analyzed to study raw recombination free of thymic and clonal selection effects. TCRdb took the public reads, trimmed them with fastp at Q25, ran MiXCR for clone calling and kept in-frame beta chains. Each CDR3 protein gets just one entry, which takes the most common genes and DNA from the rows behind it. TCRdb, not the authors, supplied the V and J calls. Recorded for this sample are some 240,000 distinct CDR3 sequences; around 8.3% of them occurred a single time. Clones ranked in the top ten supply approximately 3% of the sample.

The record originates from a study of identical twins (dated by TCRdb to the mid-2010s). About the study as a whole: The study deep-sequenced TCR alpha and beta repertoires from monozygotic twins, unrelated adults of various ages and cord blood to test whether fetal clonotypes persist. Replicate twin experiments were performed at different times using different library preparation protocols to rule out contamination. Points the paper makes about the study in general: Invariant T cells such as MAIT and iNKT could partly confound zero-insertion analyses, although diverse VJ usage argued against such confounding for most clonotypes. Because the same donors could not be followed over many years, the conclusions depended on cross-sectional statistical analysis. Out-of-frame TCR alpha sharing in monozygotic twins was systematically underestimated by recombination models, whereas sharing between unrelated individuals was in agreement with the recombination models. Out-of-frame TCR alpha sequences shared between twins showed an excess of low generation-probability sequences compared with coincidental sharing between unrelated individuals. Abundant cord blood beta clonotypes carried fewer insertions; young adult naive repertoires showed a weaker similar trend, while memory repertoires showed none. The excess sharing between twins in beta out-of-frame sequences was weaker because fewer shared sequences reduced the signal-to-noise ratio.

All donors were healthy Caucasians. The twin cohort consisted of three pairs of female monozygotic twins, all aged roughly 18 to 30 years. Positive isolation kits from Invitrogen were used to isolate CD4+ and CD8+ T cell populations. This sample was shared with a second study, whose subject was yellow fever vaccine responses in identical twins. Reported in the second study: According to the authors, in identical twins the way T cells responded to vaccination appeared partly convergent and partly personalized. Focusing on identical twins, the study followed the T cell clones that responded to the vaccine, and did so with precision.

This clonotype was sampled from a woman under 30 in good health. Rearrangement joined TRBV6-6 to TRBJ2-1; 6 matching bases give a weak D call of TRBD2. The sample comprised CD8+ T cells sorted from blood. The CDR3 has the sequence CASSVRDFDNEQFF. In nucleotide form, the sequence is TGTGCCAGCAGCGTCCGGGACTTCGACAATGAGCAGTTCTTC.